The entry below gives a single T cell receptor (beta chain) sequence along with its context. Its specificity is unknown. In TCRdb, the reads were re-called with MiXCR into one record per CDR3 protein. Among around 800,000 distinct CDR3 sequences listed, over 25% were seen once. This CDR3 region has 15 residues. Trimming shortened V by 3 bases and J by 3 bases, and 15 bases separated the two germline ends. This specimen comes from a study of T cell repertoires in cytomegalovirus infection. Study summary: It was recently identified HLA-C-restricted and well-studied HLA-B-restricted CMV epitopes that the study used.

The source material was cultured CD8+ T cells from PBMCs, sampled from culture after CMV antigen stimulation. The chain has TRBV12-3 or TRBV12-4 and TRBJ2-7; D possibly uses TRBD1 or TRBD2 (7 bases each). The clonotype was recovered from a human donor in good health (CMV status not recorded). Some clones in this sample may be carry-over from other donors' samples. CDR3 in amino acids: CASSLGRGTVYEQYF. The CDR3 DNA reads as TGTGCCAGCAGTTTGGGGAGGGGGACAGTCTACGAGCAGTACTTC.